This T cell receptor (beta chain) stems from a study of OX40 agonist ivuxolimab in advanced cancers. Study context: The mean age was 60 years, ranging from 23 to 79, with more than 70% of participants male. Notes on the study in general: Among T cells, CD8+ cells averaged more expanded clones than CD4+ cells. Expansion of clones was among the lowest in partial responders at 0.1-3.0 mg/kg.

Comment on this clone: The antigen is unknown.

Method: immunoSEQ multiplex PCR; TCRdb's copy keeps in-frame clones and lacks some. The data show roughly 100,000 clones, 70% to 90% seen once. Peripheral blood came from all dose cohorts at three timepoints. The CDR3 is 20 residues long. Germline V CDR1 and CDR2: MNHEY, SMNVEV (reference sequence). The J segment lost 0 bases and the V segment lost 2 bases, leaving 12 bases of the junction unmatched. This specimen was CD4+ or CD8+ T cells sorted from blood, taken in a trial of the OX40 agonist ivuxolimab. The origin of this receptor is an adult with an advanced solid tumor such as melanoma, head and neck, liver or kidney cancer. V usage is TRBV27 and J usage is TRBJ1-5; TRBD1 aligns across 11 bases. In DNA form, the CDR3 reads TGTGCCAGCAGTTTAAAGGCGACCGGGACAGGGGGACCTAGCAATCAGCCCCAGCATTTT. Its protein product is CASSLKATGTGGPSNQPQHF.